This entry features one TCR beta chain sequence. This clonotype was found many times. It lacks a known antigen. No qualities accompany the bases; no much larger clone lies one base away. This sample is drawn from a study of T cells after yellow fever vaccination (dated by TCRdb to between 2018 and 2021). In the study overall: The SMART-Seq v4 Ultra Low Input RNA kit was used to prepare libraries from fractions with low cell numbers. To follow T-cell clones before and after both primary and booster YFV17D yellow fever vaccination, bulk TCR alpha and beta repertoires underwent longitudinal sequencing. Two healthy male donors, one aged 18 to 29 and one aged 30 to 40 years, made up the cohort. Blood samples were taken at several timepoints before and after primary and secondary immunization, and bulk PBMC replicates and cell subsets were isolated. Beyond this particular receptor, the publication reports: After the booster, most of the clones that had expanded following primary vaccination were detected again (approximately 95% of CD4 and more than 85% of CD8), which suggests that memory was broadly maintained. Because abundant contaminating clonotypes from the bulk population could be contained in FACS-sorted repertoires, computational filtering was required. A small fraction of clonotypes showed up in both the CD4 and CD8 compartments, probably as a result of convergent recombination. The secondary T-cell response was found to be weaker but faster than the primary response, with a peak reached on day 5 rather than on day 15. Because the study included only a couple of donors, the extent to which the findings can be generalized is limited.

Germline trimming: 6 bases from V, 4 bases from J; junction bases outside gene matches: 2. Reading the germline V gene gives CDR1 MNHGY and CDR2 SVAAGI. The CDR3 goes from the cysteine to the phenylalanine over 13 residues. Only the CDR3 DNA is retained, 39 bases long and in frame from the first base. Reading the label with the study, this specimen's treatment or condition is: live attenuated yellow fever vaccine strain. PBMCs were isolated from peripheral blood using a standard Ficoll-Paque protocol. CD4 and CD8 T-cell fractions were isolated with Dynabeads CD4 and CD8 positive selection kits. TriZol was used to extract RNA from bulk PBMCs, CD4 and CD8 fractions, and dextramer-positive and dextramer-negative fractions. TCR cDNA was made using 5'RACE template switching, a step that added a universal primer site and unique molecular identifiers. Priming for cDNA synthesis came from both the TCR alpha and TCR beta constant segments. Two PCR steps were used to amplify libraries, with sample barcodes and sequencing adapters being added in the second step. Sequencing of the libraries was done on either Illumina HiSeq 2500 (2x100 bp) or NovaSeq (2x150 bp). As for the authors' bioinformatics: Reads were demultiplexed and collapsed into UMI consensus sequences with MIGEC, and V(D)J alignment was performed with MiXCR. Vaccine-responding clonotypes were identified with edgeR using replicate PBMC samples, with FDR below 0.01 and a log2 fold change above 5 up to day 15 being required. Bulk clonotypes were assigned CD4 or CD8 identity according to which sequenced CD4 or CD8 repertoire held them at higher abundance. TCRdb reworked the public reads: Q25 trimming with fastp, MiXCR clone assembly, productive beta chains retained. Duplicate CDR3 protein sequences are folded into a single record with the most common DNA and genes. V and J calls and clone size were set by TCRdb, not the authors. The sample table records 150,000 or so distinct CDR3 sequences; less than 8.5% of these occur just once. The top ten clones comprise under 0.7% of the sample.

The clonotype was recovered from a man aged 25 to 40 who received the YFV17D yellow fever vaccine. The sequence is built from TRBV6-9 and TRBJ1-2; TRBD1 fits 10 bases in the junction. The sequences come from CD4+ T cells sorted from PBMCs, collected 10 days after the yellow fever booster vaccination. The sequenced DNA: TGTGCCAGCAGCTGGACAGGGGGCTATGGCTACACCTTC. The translation is CASSWTGGYGYTF.